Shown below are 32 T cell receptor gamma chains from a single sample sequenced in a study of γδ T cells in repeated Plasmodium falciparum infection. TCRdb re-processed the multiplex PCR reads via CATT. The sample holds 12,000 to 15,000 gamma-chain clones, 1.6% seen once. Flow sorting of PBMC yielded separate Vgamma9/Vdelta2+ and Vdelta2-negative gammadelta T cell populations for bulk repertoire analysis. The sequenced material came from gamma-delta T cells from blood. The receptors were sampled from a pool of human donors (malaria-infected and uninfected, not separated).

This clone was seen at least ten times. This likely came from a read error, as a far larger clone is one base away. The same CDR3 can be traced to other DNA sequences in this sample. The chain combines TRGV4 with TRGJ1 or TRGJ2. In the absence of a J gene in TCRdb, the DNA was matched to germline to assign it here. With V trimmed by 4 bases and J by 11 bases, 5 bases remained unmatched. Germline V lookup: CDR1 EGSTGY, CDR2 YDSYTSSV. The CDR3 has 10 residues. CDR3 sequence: CATWDDEKLF. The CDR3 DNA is TGTGCCACCTGGGACGATGAGAAACTCTTT.

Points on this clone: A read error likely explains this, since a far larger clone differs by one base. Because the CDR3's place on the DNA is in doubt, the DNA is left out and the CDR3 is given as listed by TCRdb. This CDR3 reads CATWDRIIIRNSLAVEQHLLSQVSIGRIQHF. The J gene went uncalled, whereas the V gene is TRGV3. Germline lookup yields CDR1 VTNTFY and CDR2 YDVSTARD (reference sequence). The CDR3 length is 31 residues, termini included.

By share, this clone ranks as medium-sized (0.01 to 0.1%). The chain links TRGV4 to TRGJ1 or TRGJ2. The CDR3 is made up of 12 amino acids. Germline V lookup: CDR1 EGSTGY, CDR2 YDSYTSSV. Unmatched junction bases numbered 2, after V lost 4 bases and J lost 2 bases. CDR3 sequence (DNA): TGTGCCACCTGGGAATATTATTATAAGAAACTCTTT. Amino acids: CATWEYYYKKLF.

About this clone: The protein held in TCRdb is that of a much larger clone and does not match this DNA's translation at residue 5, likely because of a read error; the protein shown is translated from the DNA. The CDR3 DNA sequence: TGTGCCACCTGGAATGGGCGGGTCTATAAGAAACTCTTT. It translates to CATWNGRVYKKLF. This chain uses TRGV4 with TRGJ1 or TRGJ2. TCRdb supplies no J gene; here it was assigned by aligning the nucleotide sequence to germline. Germline V gene data show CDR1 as EGSTGY and CDR2 as YDSYTSSV. The CDR3 is made up of 13 amino acids.

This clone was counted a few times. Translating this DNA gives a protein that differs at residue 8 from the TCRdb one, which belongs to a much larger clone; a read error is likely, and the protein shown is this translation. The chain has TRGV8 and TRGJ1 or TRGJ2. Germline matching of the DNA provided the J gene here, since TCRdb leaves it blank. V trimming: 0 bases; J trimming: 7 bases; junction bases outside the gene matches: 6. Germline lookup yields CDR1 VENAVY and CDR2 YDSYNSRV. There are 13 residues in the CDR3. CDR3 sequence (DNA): TGTGCCACCTGGGATAGGCTACCCTATAAGAAACTCTTT. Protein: CATWDRLPYKKLF.

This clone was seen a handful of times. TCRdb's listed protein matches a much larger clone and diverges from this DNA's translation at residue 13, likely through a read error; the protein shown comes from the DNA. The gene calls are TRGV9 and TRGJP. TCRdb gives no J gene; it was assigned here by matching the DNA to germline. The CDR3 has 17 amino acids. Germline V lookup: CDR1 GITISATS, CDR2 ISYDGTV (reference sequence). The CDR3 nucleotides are TGTGCCTTGTGGGAGGTAAAACAAGAGTTGGGCAAAAGAATCAAGGTATTT. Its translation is CALWEVKQELGKRIKVF.

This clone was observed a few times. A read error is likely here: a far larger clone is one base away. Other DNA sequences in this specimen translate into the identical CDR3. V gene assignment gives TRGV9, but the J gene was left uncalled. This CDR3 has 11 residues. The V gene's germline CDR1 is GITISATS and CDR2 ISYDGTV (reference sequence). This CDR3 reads CALWEVREKLF. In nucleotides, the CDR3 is TGTGCCTTGTGGGAGGTTAGAGAGAAGCTCTTT.

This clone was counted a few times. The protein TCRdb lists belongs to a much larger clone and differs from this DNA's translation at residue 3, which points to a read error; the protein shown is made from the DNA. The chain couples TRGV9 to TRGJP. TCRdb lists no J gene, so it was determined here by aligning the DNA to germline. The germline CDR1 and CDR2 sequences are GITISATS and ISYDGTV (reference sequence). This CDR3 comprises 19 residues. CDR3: CASWEGTKLQELGKKIKVF. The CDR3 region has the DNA TGTGCCTCGTGGGAGGGAACCAAATTACAAGAGTTGGGCAAAAAAATCAAGGTATTT.

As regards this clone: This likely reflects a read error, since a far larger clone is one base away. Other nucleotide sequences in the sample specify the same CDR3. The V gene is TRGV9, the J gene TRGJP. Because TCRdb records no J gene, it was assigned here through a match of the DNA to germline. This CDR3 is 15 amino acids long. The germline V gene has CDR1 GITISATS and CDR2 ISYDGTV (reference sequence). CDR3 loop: CALWGGELGKKIKVF. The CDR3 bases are TGTGCCCTGTGGGGAGGAGAGTTGGGCAAAAAAATCAAGGTATTT.

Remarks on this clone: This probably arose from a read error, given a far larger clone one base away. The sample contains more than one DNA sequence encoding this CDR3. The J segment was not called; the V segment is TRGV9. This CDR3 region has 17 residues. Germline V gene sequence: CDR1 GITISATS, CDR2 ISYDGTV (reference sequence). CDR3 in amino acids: CALWELHQELGKKIKVF. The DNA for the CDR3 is TGTGCCTTGTGGGAGCTACATCAAGAGTTGGGCAAAAAAATCAAAGTATTT.

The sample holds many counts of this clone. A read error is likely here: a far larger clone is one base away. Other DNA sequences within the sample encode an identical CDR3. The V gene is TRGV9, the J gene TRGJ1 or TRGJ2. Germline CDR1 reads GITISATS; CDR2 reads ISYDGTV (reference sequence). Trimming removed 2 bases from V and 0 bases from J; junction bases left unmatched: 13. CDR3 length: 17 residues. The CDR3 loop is CALWEAYKYQNYYKKLF. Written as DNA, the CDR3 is TGTGCCTTGTGGGAGGCCTACAAATACCAGAATTATTATAAGAAACTCTTT.

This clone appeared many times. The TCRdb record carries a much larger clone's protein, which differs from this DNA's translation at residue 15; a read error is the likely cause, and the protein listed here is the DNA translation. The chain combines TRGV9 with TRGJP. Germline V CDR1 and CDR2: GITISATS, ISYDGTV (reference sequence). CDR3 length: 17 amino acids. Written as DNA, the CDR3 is TGTGCCTTGTGGGAGCTACATCAAGAGTTGGGCAAAAAAATCAGGGTATTT. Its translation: CALWELHQELGKKIRVF.

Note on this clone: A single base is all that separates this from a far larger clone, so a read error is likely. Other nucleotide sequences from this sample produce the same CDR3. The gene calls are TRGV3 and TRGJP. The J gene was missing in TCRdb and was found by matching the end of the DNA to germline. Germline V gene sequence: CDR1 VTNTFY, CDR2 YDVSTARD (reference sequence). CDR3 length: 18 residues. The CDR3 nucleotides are TGTGCTACCTGGGACGTGTCAACGCAAGAGTTGGGCAAAAAAATCAAGGTATTT. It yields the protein CATWDVSTQELGKKIKVF.

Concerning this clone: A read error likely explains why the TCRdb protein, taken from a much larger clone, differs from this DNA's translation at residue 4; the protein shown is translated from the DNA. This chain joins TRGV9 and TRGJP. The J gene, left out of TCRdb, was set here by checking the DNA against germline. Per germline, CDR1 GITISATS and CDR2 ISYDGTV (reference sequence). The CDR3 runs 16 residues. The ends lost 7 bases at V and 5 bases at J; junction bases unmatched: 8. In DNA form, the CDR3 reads TGTGCCTTGTGTGGCAGTAAAGAGTTGGGCAAAAAAATCAAGGTATTT. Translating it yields CALCGSKELGKKIKVF.

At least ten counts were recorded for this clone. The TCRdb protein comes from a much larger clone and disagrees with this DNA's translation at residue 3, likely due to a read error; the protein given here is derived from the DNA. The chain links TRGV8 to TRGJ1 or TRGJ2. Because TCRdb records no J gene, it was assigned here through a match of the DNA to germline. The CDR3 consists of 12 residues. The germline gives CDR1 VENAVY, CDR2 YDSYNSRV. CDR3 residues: CAAWPQRYKKLF. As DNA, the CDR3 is TGTGCCGCCTGGCCTCAGCGGTATAAGAAACTCTTT.

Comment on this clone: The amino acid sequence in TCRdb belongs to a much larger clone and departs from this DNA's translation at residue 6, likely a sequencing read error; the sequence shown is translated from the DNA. Here the CDR3 reads CALWEGPIRKKLF. The CDR3 DNA reads TGTGCCTTGTGGGAGGGGCCTATAAGGAAGAAACTCTTT. V gene TRGV9 combines with J gene TRGJ1 or TRGJ2. The CDR3 is 13 residues long. V was clipped by 2 bases and J by 10 bases; unmatched bases: 11. Germline-derived CDR1 and CDR2 are GITISATS and ISYDGTV (reference sequence).

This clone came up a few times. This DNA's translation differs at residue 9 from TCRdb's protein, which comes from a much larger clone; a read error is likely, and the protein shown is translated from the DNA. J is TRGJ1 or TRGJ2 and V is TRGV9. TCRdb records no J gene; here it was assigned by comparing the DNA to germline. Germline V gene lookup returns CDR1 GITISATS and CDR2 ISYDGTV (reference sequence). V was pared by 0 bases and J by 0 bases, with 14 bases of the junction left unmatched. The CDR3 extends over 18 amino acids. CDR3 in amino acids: CALWEVQSHNSNYYKKLF. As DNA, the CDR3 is TGTGCCTTGTGGGAGGTGCAGTCCCACAATTCGAATTATTATAAGAAACTCTTT.

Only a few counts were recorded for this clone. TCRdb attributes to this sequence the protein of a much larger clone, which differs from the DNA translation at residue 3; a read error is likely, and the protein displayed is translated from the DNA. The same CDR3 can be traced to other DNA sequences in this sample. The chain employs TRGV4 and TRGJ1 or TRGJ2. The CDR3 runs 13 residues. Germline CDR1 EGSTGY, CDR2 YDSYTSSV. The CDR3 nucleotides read TGTGCCCCCTGGGATGGGTTTTATTATAAGAAACTCTTT. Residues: CAPWDGFYYKKLF.

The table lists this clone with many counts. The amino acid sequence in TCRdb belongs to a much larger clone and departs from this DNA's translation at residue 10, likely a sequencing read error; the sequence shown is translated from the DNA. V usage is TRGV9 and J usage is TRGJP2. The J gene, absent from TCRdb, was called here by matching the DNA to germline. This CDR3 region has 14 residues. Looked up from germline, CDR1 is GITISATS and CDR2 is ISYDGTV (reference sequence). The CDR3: CALWEGSSDRIKTF. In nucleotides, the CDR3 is TGTGCCTTGTGGGAGGGGAGTAGTGATAGGATCAAGACGTTT.

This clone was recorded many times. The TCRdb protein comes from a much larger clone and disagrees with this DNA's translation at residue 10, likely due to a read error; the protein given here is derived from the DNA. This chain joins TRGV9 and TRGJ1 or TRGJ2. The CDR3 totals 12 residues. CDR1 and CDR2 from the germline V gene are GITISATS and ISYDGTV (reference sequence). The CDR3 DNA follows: TGTGCCTTGTGGGAGGTGAAATATAAGGAACTCTTT. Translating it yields CALWEVKYKELF.

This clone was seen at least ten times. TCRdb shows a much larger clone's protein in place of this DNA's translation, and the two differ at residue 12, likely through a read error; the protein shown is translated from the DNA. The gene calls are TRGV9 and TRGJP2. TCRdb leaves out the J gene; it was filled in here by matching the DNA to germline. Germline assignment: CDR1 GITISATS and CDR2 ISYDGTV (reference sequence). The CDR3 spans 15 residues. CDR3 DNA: TGTGCCTTGTGGGAGCCGGTCGGTAGTGATTGGACCAAGACGTTT. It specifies CALWEPVGSDWTKTF.

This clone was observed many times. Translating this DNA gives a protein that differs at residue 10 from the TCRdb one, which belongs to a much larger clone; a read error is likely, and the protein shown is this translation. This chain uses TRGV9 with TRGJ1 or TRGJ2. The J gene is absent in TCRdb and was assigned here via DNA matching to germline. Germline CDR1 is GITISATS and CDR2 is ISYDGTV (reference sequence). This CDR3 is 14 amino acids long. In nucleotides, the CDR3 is TGTGCCTTGTGGGAGGTGCAGGATTATCATAAGAAACTCTTT. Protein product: CALWEVQDYHKKLF.

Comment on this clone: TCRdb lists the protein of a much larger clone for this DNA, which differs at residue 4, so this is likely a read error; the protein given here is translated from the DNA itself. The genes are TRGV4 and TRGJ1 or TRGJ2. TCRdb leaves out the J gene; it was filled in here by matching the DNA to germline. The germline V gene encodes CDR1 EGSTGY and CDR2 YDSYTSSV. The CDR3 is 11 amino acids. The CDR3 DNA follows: TGTGCCACCAGGGATGGGCTGAAGAAACTCTTT. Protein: CATRDGLKKLF.

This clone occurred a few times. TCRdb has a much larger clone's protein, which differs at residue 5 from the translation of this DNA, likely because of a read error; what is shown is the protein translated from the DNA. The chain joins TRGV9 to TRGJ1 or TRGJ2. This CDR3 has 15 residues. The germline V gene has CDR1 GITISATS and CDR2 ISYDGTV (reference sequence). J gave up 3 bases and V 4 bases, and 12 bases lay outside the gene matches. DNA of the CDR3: TGTGCCTTGTGGGATGTGCATCCGGGTTATTATAAGAAACTCTTT. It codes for CALWDVHPGYYKKLF.

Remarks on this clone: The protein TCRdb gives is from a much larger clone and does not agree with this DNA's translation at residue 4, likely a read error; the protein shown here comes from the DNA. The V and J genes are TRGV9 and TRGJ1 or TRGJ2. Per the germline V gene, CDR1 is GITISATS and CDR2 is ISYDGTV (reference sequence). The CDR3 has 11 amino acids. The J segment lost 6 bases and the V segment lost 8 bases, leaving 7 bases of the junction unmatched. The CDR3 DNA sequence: TGTGCCTTGTTGGTAGGTTATAAGAAACTCTTT. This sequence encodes CALLVGYKKLF.

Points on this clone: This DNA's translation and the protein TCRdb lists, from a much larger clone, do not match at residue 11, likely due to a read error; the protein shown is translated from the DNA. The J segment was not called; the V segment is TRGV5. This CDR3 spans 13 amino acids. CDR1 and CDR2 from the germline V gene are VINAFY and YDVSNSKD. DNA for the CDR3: TGTGCCACCTGGGACAGGCACTATTATAAGGAACTCTTT. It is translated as CATWDRHYYKELF.

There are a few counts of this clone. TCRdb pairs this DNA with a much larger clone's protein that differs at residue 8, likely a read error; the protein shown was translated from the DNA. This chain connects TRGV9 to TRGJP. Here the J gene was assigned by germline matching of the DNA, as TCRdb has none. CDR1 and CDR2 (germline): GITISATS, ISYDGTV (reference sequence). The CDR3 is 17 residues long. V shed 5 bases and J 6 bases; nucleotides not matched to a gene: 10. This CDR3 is CALWVKRAELGKKIKVF. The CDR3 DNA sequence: TGTGCCTTGTGGGTAAAACGAGCAGAGTTGGGCAAAAAAATCAAGGTATTT.

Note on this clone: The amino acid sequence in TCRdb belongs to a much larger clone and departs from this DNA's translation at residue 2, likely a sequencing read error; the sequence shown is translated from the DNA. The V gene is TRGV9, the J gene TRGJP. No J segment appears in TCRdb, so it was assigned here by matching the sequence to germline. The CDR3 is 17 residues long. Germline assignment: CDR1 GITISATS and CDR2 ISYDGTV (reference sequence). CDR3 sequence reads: CTLWEVILELGKKIKVF. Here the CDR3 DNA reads TGTACCTTGTGGGAGGTGATTCTAGAGTTGGGCAAAAAAATCAAGGTATTT.

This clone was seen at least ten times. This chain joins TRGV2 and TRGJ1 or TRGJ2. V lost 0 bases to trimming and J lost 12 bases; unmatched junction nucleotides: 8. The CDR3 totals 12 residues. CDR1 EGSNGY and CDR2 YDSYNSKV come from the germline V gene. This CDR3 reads CATWDGPRVKLF. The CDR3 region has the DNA TGTGCCACCTGGGACGGGCCGCGGGTGAAACTCTTT.

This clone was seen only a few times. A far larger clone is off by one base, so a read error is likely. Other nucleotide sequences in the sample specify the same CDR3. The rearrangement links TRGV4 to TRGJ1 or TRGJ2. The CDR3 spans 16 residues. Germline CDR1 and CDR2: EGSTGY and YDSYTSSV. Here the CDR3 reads CATWDSSVEDYYKKLF. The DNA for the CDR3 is TGTGCTACCTGGGATTCTTCCGTGGAGGATTATTATAAGAAACTCTTT.

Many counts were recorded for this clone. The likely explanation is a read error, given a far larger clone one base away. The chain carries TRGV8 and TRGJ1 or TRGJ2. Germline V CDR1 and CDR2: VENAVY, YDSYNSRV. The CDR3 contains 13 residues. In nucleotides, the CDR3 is TGTGCCACCTGGGATATTACCAGGAATAAGAAGCTCTTT. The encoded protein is CATWDITRNKKLF.

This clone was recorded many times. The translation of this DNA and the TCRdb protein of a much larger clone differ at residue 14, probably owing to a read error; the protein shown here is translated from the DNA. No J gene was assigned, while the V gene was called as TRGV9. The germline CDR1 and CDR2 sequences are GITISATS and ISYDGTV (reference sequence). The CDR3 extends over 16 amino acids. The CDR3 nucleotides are TGTGCCTTGTGGGAGGTTTATGATACCACTGGTTGGTTCGAGATATTT. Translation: CALWEVYDTTGWFEIF.